Given below is one T cell receptor beta chain in context. The antigen is undetermined. The CDR3 is 14 amino acids. The germline CDR1 and CDR2 sequences are SGHAT and FQNNGV. The V end was cut by 5 bases, the J end by 3 bases, with 13 bases between. The study ran its PCR with 60 Vbeta and 13 Jbeta primers. Repertoires were generated with immunoSEQ multiplex PCR, while TCRdb's copy carries only in-frame clones and drops some. This sample's clone table lists 45,000 to 55,000 clones. These data are taken from a study of cytomegalovirus exposure and HLA in healthy donors. Overall study: Among the approximately 400 genotyped donors, approximately 80% were placed in the Caucasian-associated ancestry cluster. General study results and limits: An analysis done earlier found most TCR beta V segments productive about 87% or about 30% of the time. Excluded: some indistinguishable V segments such as TRBV6-2 and TRBV6-3.

The TCR originated in a woman between 45 and 65 years old in good health and CMV-seropositive. V usage is TRBV11-2 and J usage is TRBJ1-1, with D hard to call. The source material was PBMCs. CDR3 sequence reads: CASSGFLGDTEAFF. Here the CDR3 DNA reads TGTGCCAGCAGCGGTTTTCTGGGAGACACTGAAGCTTTCTTT.